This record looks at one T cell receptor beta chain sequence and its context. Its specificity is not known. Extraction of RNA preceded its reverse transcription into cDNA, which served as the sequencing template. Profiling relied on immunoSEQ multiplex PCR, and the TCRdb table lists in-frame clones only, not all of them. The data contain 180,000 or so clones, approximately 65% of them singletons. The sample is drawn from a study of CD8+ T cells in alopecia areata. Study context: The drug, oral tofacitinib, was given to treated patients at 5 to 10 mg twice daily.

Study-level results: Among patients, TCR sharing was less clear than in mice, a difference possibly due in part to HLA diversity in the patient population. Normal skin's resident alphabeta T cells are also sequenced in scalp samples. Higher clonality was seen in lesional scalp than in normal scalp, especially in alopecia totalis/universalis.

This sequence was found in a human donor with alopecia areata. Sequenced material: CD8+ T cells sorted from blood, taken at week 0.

The CDR3 spells CAWDPGQGVSEQFF. The CDR3 nucleotides read TGTGCCTGGGACCCGGGACAGGGAGTTTCTGAGCAGTTCTTC. The rearrangement uses TRBV30 and TRBJ2-1; 9 bases map to TRBD1. The CDR3 spans 14 residues. With V trimmed by 5 bases and J by 9 bases, 11 bases remained unmatched. The germline V gene has CDR1 GTSNPN and CDR2 SVGIG (reference sequence).